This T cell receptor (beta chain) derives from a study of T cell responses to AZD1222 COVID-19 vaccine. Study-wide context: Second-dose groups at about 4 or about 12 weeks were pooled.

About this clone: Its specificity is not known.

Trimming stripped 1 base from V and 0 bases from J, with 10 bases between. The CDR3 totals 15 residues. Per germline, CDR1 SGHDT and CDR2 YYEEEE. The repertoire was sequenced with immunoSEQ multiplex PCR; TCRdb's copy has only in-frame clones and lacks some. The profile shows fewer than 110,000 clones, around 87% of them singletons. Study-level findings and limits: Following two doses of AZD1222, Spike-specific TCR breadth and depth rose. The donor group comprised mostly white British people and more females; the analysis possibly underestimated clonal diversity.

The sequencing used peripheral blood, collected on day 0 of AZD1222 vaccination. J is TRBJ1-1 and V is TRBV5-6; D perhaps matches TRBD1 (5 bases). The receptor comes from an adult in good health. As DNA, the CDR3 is TGTGCCAGCAGCTTGACAGGCCTAATGAACACTGAAGCTTTCTTT. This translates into CASSLTGLMNTEAFF.